A few counts support the clone carrying this T cell receptor beta chain. Generated by immunoSEQ multiplex PCR, the TCRdb table keeps only in-frame clones and is missing some. The table lists some 80,000 clones, over 65% of them singletons. This sample stems from a study of T cell responses to AZD1222 COVID-19 vaccine. The germline V and J ends were trimmed by 6 bases and 3 bases, with 12 bases remaining between them. CDR1 KGHSH and CDR2 LQKENI come from the germline V gene. This CDR3 contains 14 residues. This clonotype was obtained from an adult who received the MenACWY meningococcal vaccine as a control. This material consisted of peripheral blood, taken 28 days after the second dose of the MenACWY control vaccine. The chain uses TRBV18 and TRBJ1-5; D is undetermined. The CDR3 spells CASSSGNSNQPQHF. CDR3 in DNA: TGTGCCAGCTCGTCGGGGAATTCCAATCAGCCCCAGCATTTT.